The next 26 T cell receptor beta chains were all read from a single sample in a study of cytomegalovirus exposure and HLA in healthy donors. The PCR contained 60 Vbeta and 13 Jbeta primers. This table comes from immunoSEQ multiplex PCR, and its TCRdb copy is limited to in-frame clones, with some not included. The sample records roughly 150,000 clones, approximately 79% being singletons. Material for sequencing was PBMCs. The origin of the receptors is a male donor in good health and CMV-seronegative.

This chain links TRBV7-3 with TRBJ1-2; weak D call: TRBD1 (6 bases). The CDR3 is 15 amino acids. The germline CDR1 and CDR2 sequences are SGHTA and FQGTGA. Trimming removed 1 base from V and 0 bases from J, with 9 bases in between. The DNA for the CDR3 is TGTGCCAGCAGCTTAAGGACAGACACTAACTATGGCTACACCTTC. Protein sequence: CASSLRTDTNYGYTF.

The chain combines TRBV19 with TRBJ2-5; D gene ambiguous. Germline values: CDR1 LNHDA, CDR2 SQIVND (reference sequence). The CDR3 loop spans 13 amino acids. V dropped 3 bases and J dropped 5 bases, with 10 bases sitting between them. The CDR3 reads CASSILVTETQYF. The CDR3 DNA reads TGTGCCAGTAGTATTCTAGTTACGGAGACCCAGTACTTC.

The chain uses TRBV7-7 and TRBJ2-2; D is possibly TRBD2 (5 bases). Trimming cost V 1 base and J 5 bases, with 5 bases left between them. In germline, CDR1 is SSHAT, CDR2 FNYEAQ (reference sequence). The CDR3 runs 13 residues. CDR3 residues: CASSLGGTGELFF. CDR3 DNA: TGTGCCAGCAGCTTAGGAGGGACCGGGGAGCTGTTTTTT. Based on the CDR3 plus reference TRBV7-7 and TRBJ2-2, the full variable domain is GAGVSQSPRYKVTKRGQDVTLRCDPISSHATLYWYQQALGQGPEFLTYFNYEAQPDKSGLPSDRFSAERPEGSISTLTIQRTEQRDSAMYRCASSLGGTGELFFGEGSRLTVL.

The V gene is TRBV19, the J gene TRBJ1-3; 7 positions agree with TRBD1. Per the germline V gene, CDR1 is LNHDA and CDR2 is SQIVND (reference sequence). The junction had 4 bases not matched to a gene; V was cut back by 6 bases and J by 2 bases. The CDR3 length is 14 residues. CDR3 DNA: TGTGCCAGTAGAACAGGGGCGCCTGGAAACACCATATATTTT. The encoded protein is CASRTGAPGNTIYF.

The rearrangement links TRBV19 to TRBJ1-6; D may be TRBD1 (6 bases). The V gene's germline CDR1 is LNHDA and CDR2 SQIVND (reference sequence). The CDR3 runs 15 residues. V was cut by 0 bases and J by 7 bases, with 10 bases left in between. The DNA of the CDR3 is TGTGCCAGTAGTATAGACGGACAGTTAAATTCACCCCTCCACTTT. This translates into CASSIDGQLNSPLHF.

The chain carries TRBV18 and TRBJ1-4; possibly TRBD1 for D (5 bases). Germline V gives CDR1 KGHSH, CDR2 LQKENI. The germline V and J ends were trimmed by 5 bases and 3 bases, with 13 bases remaining between them. The CDR3 length is 15 residues. The CDR3 bases are TGTGCCAGCTCAGCCGTCCAGGGTCCTAATGAAAAACTGTTTTTT. It encodes CASSAVQGPNEKLFF. Based on the CDR3 plus reference TRBV18 and TRBJ1-4, the full variable domain is NAGVMQNPRHLVRRRGQEARLRCSPMKGHSHVYWYRQLPEEGLKFMVYLQKENIIDESGMPKERFSAEFPKEGPSILRIQQVVRGDSAAYFCASSAVQGPNEKLFFGSGTQLSVL.

This clone was found once. The gene calls are TRBV5-1 and TRBJ2-7, with 11 positions matching TRBD2. The CDR3 covers 15 residues. CDR1 and CDR2 from the germline V gene are SGHRS and YFSETQ. Trimming took 4 bases from V and 2 from J; bases not matched to a gene: 5. The CDR3 nucleotides are TGCGCCAGCAGCGTCCTAGCGGGGGGCCCCTACGAGCAGTACTTC. It specifies CASSVLAGGPYEQYF.

This rearrangement joins TRBV14 to TRBJ2-1; D gene ambiguous. The CDR3 consists of 13 residues. The V and J ends lost 0 bases and 8 bases respectively, with 8 bases between them. From germline, CDR1 is SGHDN and CDR2 FVKESK. The CDR3: CASSQDLGYEQFF. The DNA of the CDR3 is TGTGCCAGCAGCCAAGATCTAGGCTATGAGCAGTTCTTC.

This clone is a singleton in its sample. The rearrangement joins TRBV7-6 to TRBJ2-7; 8 bases line up with TRBD2. Looked up from germline, CDR1 is SGHVS and CDR2 is FNYEAQ. V lost 5 bases, J lost 1 base, and 7 bases stayed unmatched. The CDR3 consists of 15 residues. CDR3 in amino acids: CASSPSGGPSYEQYF. CDR3 nucleotides: TGTGCCAGCAGCCCCTCGGGGGGGCCATCCTACGAGCAGTACTTC.

This chain connects TRBV19 to TRBJ1-4; 9 bases are a match to TRBD1. Germline V gene data show CDR1 as LNHDA and CDR2 as SQIVND (reference sequence). The CDR3 has 15 amino acids. Germline trimming cut 6 bases from V and 8 bases from J; bases unmatched to any gene: 10. In DNA, the CDR3 is TGTGCCAGTAGCTCCAACAGGGGGCTAAGGGAAAAACTGTTTTTT. Translated, it gives CASSSNRGLREKLFF.

The chain links TRBV6-4 to TRBJ2-2; 14 bases are shared with TRBD2. Germline V gene lookup returns CDR1 MRHNA and CDR2 SNTAGT. The CDR3 has 17 residues. V lost 3 bases, J lost 4 bases, and 4 bases stayed unmatched. In DNA, the CDR3 is TGTGCCAGCAGTGAGACTAGCGGGGGGGCCGGCACCGGGGAGCTGTTTTTT. Protein product: CASSETSGGAGTGELFF.

The gene calls are TRBV19 and TRBJ1-1, with TRBD1 identical over 9 bases. The CDR3 is 15 residues long. J was trimmed by 9 bases and V by 0 bases; bases with no gene match: 8. In germline, CDR1 is LNHDA, CDR2 SQIVND (reference sequence). The CDR3 DNA reads as TGTGCCAGTAGTATAGACACACAGGGGGCGGCCCAAGCTTTCTTT. It yields the protein CASSIDTQGAAQAFF.

The chain recombines TRBV28 with TRBJ1-2; D might be TRBD1 (6 bases). This CDR3 is 15 amino acids long. Germline V CDR1 and CDR2: MDHEN, SYDVKM. V lost 6 bases to trimming and J lost 2 bases, with 16 bases between them. CDR3 sequence: CASSLPGQHNYGYTF. The CDR3 DNA reads as TGTGCCAGCAGCCTCCCCGGACAGCACAACTATGGCTACACCTTC.

The genes are TRBV18 and TRBJ2-1; D remains unclear. This CDR3 has 15 residues. In germline, CDR1 is KGHSH, CDR2 LQKENI. Trimming cost V 6 bases and J 0 bases, with 12 bases left between them. The CDR3 protein is CASSPPRSSYNEQFF. CDR3 bases: TGTGCCAGCTCCCCCCCGCGAAGCTCCTACAATGAGCAGTTCTTC.

The rearrangement links TRBV5-1 to TRBJ2-2; maybe TRBD2 (5 bases). CDR1 is SGHRS and CDR2 is YFSETQ in the germline V gene. The CDR3 is 12 amino acids. Trimming took off 6 bases at V and 8 bases at J, with 11 bases between the two ends. The CDR3 protein is CASKPSGGELFF. DNA for the CDR3: TGCGCCAGCAAACCCAGCGGTGGGGAGCTGTTTTTT.

This clone was counted between two and nine times. The V call is TRBV9, the J call TRBJ1-1; the D is unclear. Germline CDR1 reads SGDLS; CDR2 reads YYNGEE. The CDR3 totals 16 residues. V gave up 4 bases and J gave up 1 base, with 17 bases separating them. The chain's CDR3 is CASSPRAGMGNTEAFF. Here the CDR3 DNA reads TGTGCCAGCAGCCCCCGAGCCGGGATGGGGAACACTGAAGCTTTCTTT.

The chain is built from TRBV4-3 and TRBJ2-3; 7 bases align to TRBD2. The CDR3 extends over 16 amino acids. The ends lost 2 bases at V and 2 bases at J; junction bases unmatched: 7. Looked up from germline, CDR1 is LGHNA and CDR2 is YSLEER. The CDR3: CASSQRAGVNTDTQYF. The CDR3 coding sequence is TGCGCCAGCAGCCAACGGGCGGGGGTTAACACAGATACGCAGTATTTT.

The V and J genes are TRBV6-4 and TRBJ2-1; D might be TRBD2 (7 bases). CDR1 is MRHNA and CDR2 is SNTAGT in the germline V gene. This CDR3 spans 16 amino acids. Trimming removed 4 bases from V and 5 bases from J, with 18 bases in between. The CDR3 spells CASSAVGGQGNNEQFF. CDR3 DNA: TGTGCCAGCAGTGCCGTCGGGGGGCAGGGAAACAATGAGCAGTTCTTC.

This chain connects TRBV28 to TRBJ1-6, with D hard to call. This CDR3 has 17 residues. Germline loops: CDR1 MDHEN, CDR2 SYDVKM. Trimming stripped 8 bases from V and 0 bases from J, with 17 bases between. The CDR3 nucleotides are TGTGCCAGCCTATTCGGTAGAGCGAGCTCCTATAATTCACCCCTCCACTTT. Translated: CASLFGRASSYNSPLHF.

This clone was observed a few times. This sequence joins TRBV11-2 and TRBJ2-1; 11 bases map to TRBD2. Germline trimming cut 4 bases from V and 4 bases from J; bases unmatched to any gene: 6. The germline V gene has CDR1 SGHAT and CDR2 FQNNGV. The CDR3 has 16 amino acids. The CDR3 DNA follows: TGTGCCAGCAGCTCCCCAGGGACTAGCGGTTACAATGAGCAGTTCTTC. Translation: CASSSPGTSGYNEQFF.

This sequence joins TRBV7-3 and TRBJ2-5, with D perhaps TRBD1 (6 bases). Germline lookup yields CDR1 SGHTA and CDR2 FQGTGA. CDR3 length: 15 residues. The ends were cut back, 1 base at V and 5 bases at J, with 14 bases in the middle. CDR3 sequence: CASSLNSGDGETQYF. CDR3 in DNA: TGTGCCAGCAGCTTAAATTCAGGGGATGGTGAGACCCAGTACTTC.

V is TRBV5-4 and J is TRBJ2-3, with TRBD2 matching 11 bases. Germline V gene data show CDR1 as SGHNT and CDR2 as YYREEE (reference sequence). This CDR3 is built from 16 residues. Losses at the gene ends were 2 bases for V and 5 bases for J; bases not matched to a gene: 7. This CDR3 is CASSLRLAGSGDTQYF. CDR3 nucleotides: TGTGCCAGCAGCTTACGACTAGCGGGGAGTGGAGATACGCAGTATTTT.

A few counts support this clone. The chain is built from TRBV4-2 and TRBJ2-2; 9 bases match TRBD2. The ends lost 3 bases at V and 4 bases at J; junction bases unmatched: 12. Germline values: CDR1 LGHNA, CDR2 YNFKEQ. CDR3 size: 18 residues. In nucleotides, the CDR3 is TGTGCCAGCAGCCAGCCCGGGATCGGCGGGAGGGCCACCGGGGAGCTGTTTTTT. As protein: CASSQPGIGGRATGELFF.

The J gene is TRBJ2-2, the V gene TRBV2; D uncertain. V lost 8 bases and J lost 0, with 10 bases in between. CDR3 length equals 14 residues. In germline, CDR1 is SNHLY, CDR2 FYNNEI. CDR3 in DNA: TGTGCCAGCTGCCTCCAGGCGAACACCGGGGAGCTGTTTTTT. Amino acid sequence: CASCLQANTGELFF.

The chain has TRBV5-1 and TRBJ2-7; 9 positions match TRBD2. The CDR3 sequence is 14 residues long. J was trimmed by 7 bases and V by 4 bases; bases with no gene match: 9. Germline-derived CDR1 and CDR2 are SGHRS and YFSETQ. The CDR3 bases are TGCGCCAGCAGCCCGGGACTAGCCCGAGTAGAGCAGTACTTC. Residues: CASSPGLARVEQYF. Full variable domain (rest looked up from reference TRBV5-1 and TRBJ2-7): KAGVTQTPRYLIKTRGQQVTLSCSPISGHRSVSWYQQTPGQGLQFLFEYFSETQRNKGNFPGRFSGRQFSNSRSEMNVSTLELGDSALYLCASSPGLARVEQYFGPGTRLTVT.

In regard to this clone: Other DNA variants within this sample encode the same CDR3. This chain uses TRBV6-5 with TRBJ2-7; 7 bases map to TRBD2. Trimming cost V 6 bases and J 5 bases; bases outside gene matches: 13. This CDR3 spans 15 amino acids. Germline V gene data show CDR1 as MNHEY and CDR2 as SVGAGI. This CDR3 reads CASRLRTGGYDEQYF. The CDR3 nucleotides are TGTGCCAGCAGATTGCGGACCGGGGGGTACGACGAGCAGTACTTC.